This T cell receptor beta chain was recorded in a study of T cells after yellow fever vaccination. Study-wide background: Fractions with few cells were prepared using SMART-Seq v4 Ultra Low Input.

This clonotype was observed many times. The antigen remains undetermined. The study, taken as a whole, reports: FACS-sorted repertoires could harbor abundant contaminating bulk-population clonotypes.

Per germline, CDR1 LGHNA and CDR2 YSLEER. This CDR3 has 15 amino acids. V was trimmed by 1 base and J by 6 bases, leaving 12 bases between them. Each CDR3 protein is one row after TCRdb ran MiXCR on the 5' RACE reads. The table shows some 260,000 distinct CDR3 sequences, with roughly 5.2% occurring only once. The chain is built from TRBV4-3 and TRBJ2-2, with D possibly TRBD2 on 7 matching bases. This sample comprised CD4+ T cells sorted from PBMCs, obtained on the day of the yellow fever booster vaccination. The receptor was isolated from a man between 18 and 35 years old who received the YFV17D yellow fever vaccine. The CDR3 DNA follows: TGCGCCAGCAGCCAAGTAGGGGGGGGGCCCGGGGAGCTGTTTTTT. Translating it yields CASSQVGGGPGELFF.